Listed below are T cell receptor beta chains from one sample, sequenced in a study of T cell responses to AZD1222 COVID-19 vaccine. Assay: immunoSEQ multiplex PCR; the TCRdb copy retains only in-frame clones and omits some. The table lists 150,000 to 200,000 clones, 90% to 95% of them singletons. Sequenced here: peripheral blood, sampled on day 0 of AZD1222 vaccination. These receptor sequences come from an adult in good health. CDR3s include the opening cysteine and the closing phenylalanine or tryptophan. A D gene is named only where the DNA matches it firmly. Not all rows give a size; the values are once, few, many and, for expanded clones, a class.

>TRBV6-5|.|TRBJ2-7|.
TGTGCCAGCAGTTACTCGAGGGTCACCCCAGTGAACGAGCAGTACTTC
CASSYSRVTPVNEQYF
>TRBV7-9|.|TRBJ1-1|.
TGTGCCGGCAGCATAGTGATTCTGAACACTGAAGCTTTCTTT
CAGSIVILNTEAFF
>TRBV7-9|.|TRBJ1-5|TRBD1
TGTGCCAGCAGCACCGGGACAGGGGATCGACAGCCCCAGCATTTT
CASSTGTGDRQPQHF
>TRBV15|.|TRBJ1-4|.
TGTGCCACCAGCAGAGATTGGACGGGTGAAAAACTGTTTTTT
CATSRDWTGEKLFF
>TRBV5-1|.|TRBJ1-2|TRBD1
TGCGCCAGCAGCGTGGACAGGGGGAAAGGGTATGGCTACACCTTC
CASSVDRGKGYGYTF
>TRBV5-4|.|TRBJ2-2|.
TGTGCCAGCAGCTTGAGGGATGGAGGGATTCCCGGGGAGCTGTTTTTT
CASSLRDGGIPGELFF
>TRBV5-1|.|TRBJ1-4|TRBD1
TGCGCCAGCAGATTGGGACAGGAGAATGAAAAACTGTTTTTT
CASRLGQENEKLFF
>TRBV11-2|.|TRBJ1-1|.
TGTGCCAGCAGCTCGTACTCCTCTATCCTCAGGGGAGACACTGAAGCTTTCTTT
CASSSYSSILRGDTEAFF
>TRBV9|once|TRBJ1-1|.
TGTGCCAGCAGTCCCAAACGAGACGGGTGGGGGGACACTGAAGCTTTCTTT
CASSPKRDGWGDTEAFF
>TRBV7-2|.|TRBJ1-6|.
TGTGCCAGCAGCTTCCGCGCTGATTTCTATAATTCACCCCTCCACTTT
CASSFRADFYNSPLHF
>TRBV7-2|few|TRBJ2-7|.
TGTGCCAGCAGCTTAGCGCCGGGATATAGGAACGAGCAGTACTTC
CASSLAPGYRNEQYF
>TRBV7-6|.|TRBJ1-6|.
TGTGCCAGCAGCTTAGACCCGGGGCTGACCCTCCACTTT
CASSLDPGLTLHF
>TRBV5-6|.|TRBJ2-7|.
TGTGCCAGCAGCATCGACAGAGTTTCCGAGCAGTACTTC
CASSIDRVSEQYF
>TRBV18|.|TRBJ2-3|TRBD2
TGTGCCAGCTCACGAGACTTAGCGGGGGACACAGATACGCAGTATTTT
CASSRDLAGDTDTQYF
>TRBV6-5|.|TRBJ2-5|.
TGTGCCAGCAGGCTACCGGGACTTCAAGAGACCCAGTACTTC
CASRLPGLQETQYF
>TRBV2|.|TRBJ2-1|.
TGTGCCAGCATGGAACGGGGGAGCTCCTACAATGAGCAGTTCTTC
CASMERGSSYNEQFF
>TRBV14|.|TRBJ1-2|.
TGTGCCAGCAGCCAGACAGGCTCAAACTATGGCTACACCTTC
CASSQTGSNYGYTF
>TRBV9|.|TRBJ2-2|TRBD2
TGTGCCAGCAGCGCCCACCGGCGGACTAGCACCGGGGAGCTGTTTTTT
CASSAHRRTSTGELFF
>TRBV5-1|.|TRBJ1-4|TRBD1
TGCGCCAGCGGACGGACAGGGGGCGGGGATGAAAAACTGTTTTTT
CASGRTGGGDEKLFF
>TRBV6-2/TRBV6-3|.|TRBJ2-2|.
TGTGCCAGCAGTTACTCGAGACGGCTGAACACCGGGGAGCTGTTTTTT
CASSYSRRLNTGELFF
>TRBV11-2|.|TRBJ2-7|TRBD1
TGTGCCAGCAGCCCACAGGGGGAGCAGTACTTC
CASSPQGEQYF
>TRBV2|once|TRBJ1-2|TRBD1
TGTGCCAGCAAGAGACAGGGGGCGGTATATGGCTACACCTTC
CASKRQGAVYGYTF
>TRBV30|.|TRBJ1-6|.
TGTGCCTGGAGTGTACGAGGGACGGGGAATTCACCCCTCCACTTT
CAWSVRGTGNSPLHF
>TRBV3-1/TRBV3-2|.|TRBJ1-6|.
TGTGCCAGCAAGGCAAGGAGCTCCTATAATTCACCCCTCCACTTT
CASKARSSYNSPLHF
>TRBV30|.|TRBJ1-6|.
TGTGCCTGGAGTGACGGGGATTCACCCCTCCACTTT
CAWSDGDSPLHF